Only one count was recorded for the clone carrying this T cell receptor (beta chain). The data derive from a study of T cell responses to AZD1222 COVID-19 vaccine. Libraries were prepared by immunoSEQ multiplex PCR; TCRdb keeps only in-frame clonotypes and omits some of them. This sample carries about 130,000 clones, 75% to 95% of them seen once, and the ten largest clones take 1.5% to 2%. This TCR came from an adult who received the AZD1222 COVID-19 vaccine. The source was peripheral blood, collected 28 days after the second AZD1222 dose.

CDR3: CASRDSRVRGGYTF. The CDR3 bases are TGTGCCAGCAGGGATTCCCGGGTCCGAGGAGGCTACACCTTC. The chain couples TRBV6-5 to TRBJ1-2, with D hard to call. The V and J ends lost 6 bases and 8 bases respectively, with 19 bases between them. Germline CDR1 is MNHEY and CDR2 is SVGAGI. The CDR3 loop spans 14 amino acids.